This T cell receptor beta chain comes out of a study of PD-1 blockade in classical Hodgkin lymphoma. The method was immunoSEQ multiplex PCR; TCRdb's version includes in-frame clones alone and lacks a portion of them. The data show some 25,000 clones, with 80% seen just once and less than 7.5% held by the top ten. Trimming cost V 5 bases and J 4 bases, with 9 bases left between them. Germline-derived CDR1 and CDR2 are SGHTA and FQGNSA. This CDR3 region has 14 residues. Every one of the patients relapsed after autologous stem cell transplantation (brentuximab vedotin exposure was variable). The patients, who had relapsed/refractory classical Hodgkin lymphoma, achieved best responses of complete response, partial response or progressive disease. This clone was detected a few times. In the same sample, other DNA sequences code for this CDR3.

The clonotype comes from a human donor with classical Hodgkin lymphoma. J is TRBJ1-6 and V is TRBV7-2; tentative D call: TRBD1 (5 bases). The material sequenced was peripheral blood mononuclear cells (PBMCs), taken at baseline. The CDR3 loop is CASSLGPYNSPLHF. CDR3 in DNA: TGTGCCAGCAGCCTGGGACCTTATAATTCACCCCTCCACTTT.